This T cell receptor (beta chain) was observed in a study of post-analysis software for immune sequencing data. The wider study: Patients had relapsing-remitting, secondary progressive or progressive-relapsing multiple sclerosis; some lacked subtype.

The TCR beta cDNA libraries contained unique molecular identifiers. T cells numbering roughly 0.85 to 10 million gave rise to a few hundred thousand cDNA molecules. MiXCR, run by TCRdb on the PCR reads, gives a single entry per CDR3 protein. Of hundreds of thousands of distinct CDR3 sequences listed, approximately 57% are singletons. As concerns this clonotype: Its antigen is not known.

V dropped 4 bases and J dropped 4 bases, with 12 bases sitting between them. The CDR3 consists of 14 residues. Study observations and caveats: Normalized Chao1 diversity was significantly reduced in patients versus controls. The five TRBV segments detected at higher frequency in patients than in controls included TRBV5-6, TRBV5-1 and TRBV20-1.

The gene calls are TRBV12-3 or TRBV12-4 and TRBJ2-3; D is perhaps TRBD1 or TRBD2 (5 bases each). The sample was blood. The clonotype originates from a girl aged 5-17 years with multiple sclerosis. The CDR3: CASSWDAEADTQYF. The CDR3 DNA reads TGTGCCAGCAGTTGGGACGCCGAGGCAGATACGCAGTATTTT.